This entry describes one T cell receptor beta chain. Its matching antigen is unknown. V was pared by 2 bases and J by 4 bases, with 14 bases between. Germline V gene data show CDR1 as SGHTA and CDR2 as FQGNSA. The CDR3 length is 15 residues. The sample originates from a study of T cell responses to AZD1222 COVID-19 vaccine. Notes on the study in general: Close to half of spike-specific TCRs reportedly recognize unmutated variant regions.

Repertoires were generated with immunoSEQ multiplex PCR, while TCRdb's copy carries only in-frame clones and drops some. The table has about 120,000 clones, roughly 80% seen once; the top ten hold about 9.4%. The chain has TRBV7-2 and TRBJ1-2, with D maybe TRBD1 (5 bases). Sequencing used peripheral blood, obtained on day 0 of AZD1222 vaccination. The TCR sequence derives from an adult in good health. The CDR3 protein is CASSLSRGEGYGYTF. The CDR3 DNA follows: TGTGCCAGCAGCTTATCACGGGGGGAAGGCTATGGCTACACCTTC.